These T cell receptor beta chains were read from a single sample in a study of T-cell memory formation after mild COVID-19. TCRdb passed the 5' RACE reads through MiXCR, listing each CDR3 protein once. Counted here are some 150,000 distinct CDR3 sequences, roughly 21% occurring once; the ten biggest clones make up about 2.3%. Material for sequencing was PBMCs or a T cell subset sorted from them (not recorded which). These receptors originate from an adult woman who had mild COVID-19 (a few samples of this study predate the infection). Cell type and time point are not known. CDR3s include the opening cysteine and the closing phenylalanine or tryptophan. D genes are given only for firm matches. Size is omitted from some rows. Given values are once, few, many or a class for expanded clones.

J: TRBJ1-1; D: -; size: few; V: TRBV7-2; DNA: TGTGCCAGCAGCTTACAGGGTATGGGCACTGAAGCTTTCTTT; CDR3: CASSLQGMGTEAFF
J: TRBJ1-1; D: TRBD1; size: -; V: TRBV6-5; DNA: TGTGCCAGCAGCCCTACGGGACAGAATGAAGCTTTCTTT; CDR3: CASSPTGQNEAFF
J: TRBJ2-7; D: TRBD1; size: -; V: TRBV18; DNA: TGTGCCAGCTCACCACTCGCAATCCGTGGACAGGCCAGCTCCTACGAGCAGTACTTC; CDR3: CASSPLAIRGQASSYEQYF
J: TRBJ1-2; D: TRBD1; size: few; V: TRBV7-2; DNA: TGTGCCAGCAGCTTAAGCGCCCATGTGGCAGGGGGCGTTCACTATGGCTACACCTTC; CDR3: CASSLSAHVAGGVHYGYTF
J: TRBJ2-4; D: -; size: few; V: TRBV5-1; DNA: TGCGCCAGCAGGCCCGGGACAACCAAAAACATTCAGTACTTC; CDR3: CASRPGTTKNIQYF
J: TRBJ2-1; D: TRBD1; size: -; V: TRBV7-2; DNA: TGTGCCAGCAGCCAACTAAGGGGACAGCATAAAGACAATGAGCAGTTCTTC; CDR3: CASSQLRGQHKDNEQFF
J: TRBJ2-1; D: TRBD2; size: many; V: TRBV6-6; DNA: TGTGCCAGCAGTTACGCGGGACTAGCGGGAGACCGGTTCTTC; CDR3: CASSYAGLAGDRFF
J: TRBJ1-1; D: -; size: few; V: TRBV21-1; DNA: TGTGCCAGCAGCAAAGTGCAGGGCTGTAACACTGAAGCTTTCTTT; CDR3: CASSKVQGCNTEAFF
J: TRBJ2-1; D: -; size: -; V: TRBV20-1; DNA: TGCAGTGCTAGCGGAGGGTCCAATGAGCAGTTCTTC; CDR3: CSASGGSNEQFF
J: TRBJ1-6; D: -; size: -; V: TRBV7-3; DNA: TGTGCCAGCAGCCTCGAGCCCGGGACACCCCTCCACTTT; CDR3: CASSLEPGTPLHF
J: TRBJ2-5; D: TRBD1; size: few; V: TRBV2; DNA: TGTGCCAGCACCGGGACAGGGGGGCGCGGGACCCAGTACTTC; CDR3: CASTGTGGRGTQYF
J: TRBJ2-3; D: -; size: -; V: TRBV12-3/TRBV12-4; DNA: TGTGCCAGCAGGTCGGGACCTGGTACAGATACGCAGTATTTT; CDR3: CASRSGPGTDTQYF
J: TRBJ2-1; D: -; size: few; V: TRBV5-1; DNA: TGCGCCAGCAGCTTGGGGAAATACACATCCTACAATGAGCAGTTCTTC; CDR3: CASSLGKYTSYNEQFF
J: TRBJ2-2; D: -; size: -; V: TRBV11-2; DNA: TGTGCCAGCAGTCCAGGGGCGAACACCGGGGAGCTGTTTTTT; CDR3: CASSPGANTGELFF
J: TRBJ2-3; D: TRBD2; size: -; V: TRBV5-1; DNA: TGCGCCAGCAGCTTGGCCAAGGCTAGCGGGGGGGCCGGAACAGATACGCAGTATTTT; CDR3: CASSLAKASGGAGTDTQYF
J: TRBJ2-2; D: -; size: few; V: TRBV4-2; DNA: TGTGCCAGCAGCCCTCACGGTGACACCGGGGAGCTGTTTTTT; CDR3: CASSPHGDTGELFF
J: TRBJ2-1; D: -; size: -; V: TRBV18; DNA: TGTGCCAGCTCACCTGAAAGGGCGTACAATGAGCAGTTCTTC; CDR3: CASSPERAYNEQFF
J: TRBJ2-7; D: TRBD2; size: -; V: TRBV5-4; DNA: TGTGCCAGCAGCTCTATAGCGGGGGGGCCCCCCGAGCAGTACTTC; CDR3: CASSSIAGGPPEQYF
J: TRBJ2-7; D: -; size: few; V: TRBV18; DNA: TGTGCCAGCTCACCCTGGACCCAAGGGTTCTACGAGCAGTACTTC; CDR3: CASSPWTQGFYEQYF
J: TRBJ2-1; D: TRBD1; size: -; V: TRBV7-6; DNA: TGTGCCAGCAGCGGAGACAGGGGGCGCAGCGGGGGCCTAAGAAACAATGAGCAGTTCTTC; CDR3: CASSGDRGRSGGLRNNEQFF
J: TRBJ2-5; D: TRBD2; size: -; V: TRBV3-1; DNA: TGTGCCAGCAGCCGACGGACTAGCGGAGGAGAGACCCAGTACTTC; CDR3: CASSRRTSGGETQYF
J: TRBJ2-1; D: -; size: -; V: TRBV18; DNA: TGTGCCAGCTCACCACAACTGGCTTACAATGAGCAGTTCTTC; CDR3: CASSPQLAYNEQFF
J: TRBJ2-1; D: -; size: few; V: TRBV5-1; DNA: TGCGCCAGCAGCTCACTCCGGGGCCTCAATGAGCAGTTCTTC; CDR3: CASSSLRGLNEQFF
J: TRBJ2-3; D: TRBD1; size: few; V: TRBV30; DNA: TGTGCCTGGGACAGGGGCCCAGATACGCAGTATTTT; CDR3: CAWDRGPDTQYF
J: TRBJ2-1; D: TRBD1; size: few; V: TRBV5-1; DNA: TGCGCCAGCAGGAAGAGCGACAGGGACTACAATGAGCAGTTCTTC; CDR3: CASRKSDRDYNEQFF
J: TRBJ2-7; D: -; size: -; V: TRBV12-2; DNA: TGTGCAAGTCGCTCCAGAGGCGGGCGGGACAGGGCCAATTGGCACTACTACGAGCAGTACTTC; CDR3: CASRSRGGRDRANWHYYEQYF
J: TRBJ1-6; D: TRBD1; size: few; V: TRBV2; DNA: TGTGCCAGCAACCAGGGGGGGAACCTAGGTTCACCCCTCCACTTT; CDR3: CASNQGGNLGSPLHF
J: TRBJ2-3; D: -; size: -; V: TRBV4-2; DNA: TGTGCCAGCAGCCGGTACCGAGCCTCCGATACGCAGTATTTT; CDR3: CASSRYRASDTQYF
J: TRBJ2-7; D: -; size: -; V: TRBV7-3; DNA: TGTGCCAGCAGCTTAATTGAGGGTTCCGAGCAGTACTTC; CDR3: CASSLIEGSEQYF
J: TRBJ1-1; D: -; size: few; V: TRBV12-3/TRBV12-4; DNA: TGTGCCAGCAGACTGTCAGGGTCGAACACTGAAGCTTTCTTT; CDR3: CASRLSGSNTEAFF
J: TRBJ1-4; D: -; size: -; V: TRBV12-3/TRBV12-4; DNA: TGTGCCAGCAGTTGGGGACGGCGTAATGAAAAACTGTTTTTT; CDR3: CASSWGRRNEKLFF
J: TRBJ1-6; D: -; size: -; V: TRBV6-2/TRBV6-3; DNA: TGTGCCAGCAGAAGCCTGGGGGTGCGGAATTCACCCCTCCACTTT; CDR3: CASRSLGVRNSPLHF
J: TRBJ2-5; D: -; size: few; V: TRBV6-5; DNA: TGTGCCAGCAGTACGGGCGGGGGCAGGGAGACCCAGTACTTC; CDR3: CASSTGGGRETQYF
J: TRBJ1-2; D: -; size: few; V: TRBV19; DNA: TGTGCCAGTACGATTACGCAGGGTGCTGGCTACACCTTC; CDR3: CASTITQGAGYTF
J: TRBJ2-5; D: TRBD2; size: -; V: TRBV20-1; DNA: TGCAGTGCTAGAGGGGAGCGGGAGGGGATGGAGACCCAGTACTTC; CDR3: CSARGEREGMETQYF
J: TRBJ2-1; D: TRBD1; size: many; V: TRBV12-3/TRBV12-4; DNA: TGTGCCAGCACCCGGCCGGGACAGATCTACAATGAGCAGTTCTTC; CDR3: CASTRPGQIYNEQFF
J: TRBJ2-1; D: TRBD1; size: -; V: TRBV5-1; DNA: TGCGCCAGCAGCCCGGGGACAGGTGTGCTGTACAATGAGCAGTTCTTC; CDR3: CASSPGTGVLYNEQFF
J: TRBJ2-1; D: TRBD1; size: few; V: TRBV28; DNA: TGTGCCAGCAGCAACCGACAGGGGAACTACAATGAGCAGTTCTTC; CDR3: CASSNRQGNYNEQFF
J: TRBJ1-2; D: -; size: -; V: TRBV3-1; DNA: TGTGCCAGCAGCCAGGCAAACTATGGCTACACCTTC; CDR3: CASSQANYGYTF
J: TRBJ1-1; D: -; size: many; V: TRBV4-1; DNA: TGCGCCAGCAGCCAGAACAGCAGGGTCACTGAAGCTTTCTTT; CDR3: CASSQNSRVTEAFF